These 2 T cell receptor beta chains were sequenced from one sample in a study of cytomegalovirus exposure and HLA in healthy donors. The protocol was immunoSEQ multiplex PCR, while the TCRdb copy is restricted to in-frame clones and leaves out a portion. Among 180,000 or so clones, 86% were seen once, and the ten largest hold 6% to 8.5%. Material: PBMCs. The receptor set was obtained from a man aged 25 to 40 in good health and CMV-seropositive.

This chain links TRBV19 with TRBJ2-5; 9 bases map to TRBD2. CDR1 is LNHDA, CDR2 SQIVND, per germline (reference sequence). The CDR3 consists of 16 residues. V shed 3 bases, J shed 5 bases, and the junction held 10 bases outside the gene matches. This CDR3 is CASSIFGGGALETQYF. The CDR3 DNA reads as TGTGCCAGTAGTATCTTTGGCGGGGGGGCCCTGGAGACCCAGTACTTC.

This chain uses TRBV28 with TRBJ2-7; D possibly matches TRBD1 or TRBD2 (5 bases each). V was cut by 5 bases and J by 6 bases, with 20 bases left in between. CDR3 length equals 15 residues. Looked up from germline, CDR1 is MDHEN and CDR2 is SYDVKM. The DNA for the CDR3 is TGTGCCAGCAGTCTAAGTCCGGGACGGCCTAGCGAGCAGTACTTC. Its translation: CASSLSPGRPSEQYF. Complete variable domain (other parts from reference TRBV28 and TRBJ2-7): DVKVTQSSRYLVKRTGEKVFLECVQDMDHENMFWYRQDPGLGLRLIYFSYDVKMKEKGDIPEGYSVSREKKERFSLILESASTNQTSMYLCASSLSPGRPSEQYFGPGTRLTVT.